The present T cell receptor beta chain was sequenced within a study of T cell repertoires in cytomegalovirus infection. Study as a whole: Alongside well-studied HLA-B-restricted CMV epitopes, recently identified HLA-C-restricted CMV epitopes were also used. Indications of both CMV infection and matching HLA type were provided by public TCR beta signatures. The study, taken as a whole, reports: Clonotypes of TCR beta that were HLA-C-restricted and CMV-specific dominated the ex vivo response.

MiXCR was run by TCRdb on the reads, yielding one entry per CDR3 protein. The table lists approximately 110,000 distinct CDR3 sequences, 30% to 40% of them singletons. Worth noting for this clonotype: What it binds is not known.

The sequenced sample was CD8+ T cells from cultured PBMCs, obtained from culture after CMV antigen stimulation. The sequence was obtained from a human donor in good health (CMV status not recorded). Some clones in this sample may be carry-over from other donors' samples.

The CDR3 coding sequence is TGTGCCAGCAGTTGGGCCGTCAATGAGCAGTTCTTC. The encoded protein is CASSWAVNEQFF. This chain links TRBV6-1 with TRBJ2-1; D ambiguous. CDR3 length: 12 amino acids. V dropped 5 bases and J dropped 6 bases, with 8 bases sitting between them. Germline CDR1 and CDR2: MNHNS and SASEGT.